This record looks at one T cell receptor beta chain sequence and its context. The data derive from a study of CD8 T cells in Susac syndrome. Overall study: Among the sequenced Susac syndrome patients, roughly six had active disease while 8 or 9 were in remission.

Reverse transcription of roughly 0.5 to 1 ug RNA used random hexamers. The immunoSEQ assay covered 54 Vbeta and 13 Jbeta segments for CDR3. TCRdb reprocessed the immunoSEQ multiplex PCR reads with MiXCR, giving one entry per CDR3 protein. Here the sample spans about 180,000 distinct CDR3 sequences, just under 95% being singletons. Through negative isolation, CD4+ and CD8+ T cells were obtained, while TEMRA cells were enriched using FACS. The V and J ends lost 2 bases and 8 bases respectively, with 19 bases between them. The CDR3 totals 17 residues. Germline CDR1 reads MNHEY; CDR2 reads SVGAGI. The clonotype was recovered from a human donor with Susac syndrome. The rearrangement joins TRBV6-5 to TRBJ1-6; D may be TRBD1 (6 bases). Sequencing was done on a sample of CD4+ T cells from PBMCs. The chain's CDR3 is CASSYASGAGEDSPLHF. The CDR3 DNA reads as TGTGCCAGCAGTTACGCCTCAGGGGCCGGGGAGGATTCACCCCTCCACTTT.